A selection of T cell receptor beta chains follows, all from one sample in a study of siplizumab effects on memory and regulatory T cells. Profiled with immunoSEQ multiplex PCR; TCRdb holds only in-frame clones, not every one. The sample contains more than 85,000 clones, around 94% of which appear only once. The source material was Tregs sorted from blood. The receptors were sampled from a human donor in good health. Each CDR3 is given with its conserved first and last residue. A D gene is named only where the DNA matches it firmly. Where a row states a size, it is once, few, many or the class of an expanded clone; other rows omit it.

size	V	length	D	J	DNA	CDR3
-	TRBV18	18	TRBD2	TRBJ2-7	TGTGCCAGCTCCCGACAGGGACTAGCGGGAGCGGCGGCCGGCGAGCAGTACTTC	CASSRQGLAGAAAGEQYF
-	TRBV7-3	16	-	TRBJ2-1	TGTGCCAGCAGTCTAAATTCGGGCCTGAGGTACAATGAGCAGTTCTTC	CASSLNSGLRYNEQFF
-	TRBV9	15	-	TRBJ2-3	TGTGCCAGCAGCGTTTGGGACACGAGCACAGATACGCAGTATTTT	CASSVWDTSTDTQYF
-	TRBV11-2	17	-	TRBJ1-1	TGTGCCAGCAGCTTAGATAGGTCAGTTTCTTTCAACACTGAAGCTTTCTTT	CASSLDRSVSFNTEAFF
-	TRBV19	13	TRBD2	TRBJ2-7	TGTGCCAGTAGTACTAGCGGGAGGTACGAGCAGTACTTC	CASSTSGRYEQYF
-	TRBV6-5	15	TRBD2	TRBJ2-2	TGTGCCAGCAGTCTACGGGGGACTAGCAGCGGGGAGCTGTTTTTT	CASSLRGTSSGELFF
-	TRBV28	13	-	TRBJ2-1	TGTGCCAGCAATATCTTAGCCAGGGGTGAGCAGTTCTTC	CASNILARGEQFF
-	TRBV6-5	15	-	TRBJ2-5	TGTGCCAGCAGAAGGGGTCTAGCAGCCCAAGAGACCCAGTACTTC	CASRRGLAAQETQYF
-	TRBV6-1	13	-	TRBJ2-7	TGTGCCACCCTGACAGAACTTAACTACGAGCAGTACTTC	CATLTELNYEQYF
-	TRBV27	17	-	TRBJ2-2	TGTGCCAGCACCCAATTTACGGTGGCAGTCAACACCGGGGAGCTGTTTTTT	CASTQFTVAVNTGELFF
-	TRBV7-9	14	-	TRBJ2-7	TGTGCCAGCAGCTTAGATTTATCGAGTTACGAGCAGTACTTC	CASSLDLSSYEQYF
-	TRBV28	12	-	TRBJ2-7	TGTGCCAGTGGTTTGCGTAGGGGCGAGCAGTACTTC	CASGLRRGEQYF
-	TRBV25-1	13	-	TRBJ1-5	TGTGCCAGCAGTGAACGGCTAGGTCAGCCCCAGCATTTT	CASSERLGQPQHF
-	TRBV30	14	-	TRBJ2-1	TGTGCCTGGAGTGTCCGAAGCTCCTACAATGAGCAGTTCTTC	CAWSVRSSYNEQFF
-	TRBV5-1	16	-	TRBJ2-3	TGCGCCAGCAGCTGGGGCCGGGACCGAAGCACAGATACGCAGTATTTT	CASSWGRDRSTDTQYF
-	TRBV10-1	12	-	TRBJ2-1	TGCGCCAGCAGTGAGTCCCGCAATGAGCAGTTCTTC	CASSESRNEQFF
-	TRBV11-2	14	TRBD1	TRBJ2-4	TGTGCCAGCAGCCGCGCACAGGGGAAAAACATTCAGTACTTC	CASSRAQGKNIQYF
-	TRBV7-6	15	-	TRBJ2-3	TGTGCCAGCAGCTTAGAAACGTGGAGCACAGATACGCAGTATTTT	CASSLETWSTDTQYF
once	TRBV2	13	-	TRBJ1-1	TGTGCCAGCAGTGGAGGGGGGAACACTGAAGCTTTCTTT	CASSGGGNTEAFF
few	TRBV28	12	-	TRBJ1-2	TGTGCCAGCAGTTTGCGGGGCTATGGCTACACCTTC	CASSLRGYGYTF
-	TRBV5-1	20	TRBD1	TRBJ2-6	TGCGCCAGCAGCCCACCTAAAGGGACAGCTCTGAACTCTGGGGCCAACGTCCTGACTTTC	CASSPPKGTALNSGANVLTF
-	TRBV7-2	16	-	TRBJ1-3	TGTGCCAGCAGTCGTAATAGGGCGGGTTCTGGAAACACCATATATTTT	CASSRNRAGSGNTIYF